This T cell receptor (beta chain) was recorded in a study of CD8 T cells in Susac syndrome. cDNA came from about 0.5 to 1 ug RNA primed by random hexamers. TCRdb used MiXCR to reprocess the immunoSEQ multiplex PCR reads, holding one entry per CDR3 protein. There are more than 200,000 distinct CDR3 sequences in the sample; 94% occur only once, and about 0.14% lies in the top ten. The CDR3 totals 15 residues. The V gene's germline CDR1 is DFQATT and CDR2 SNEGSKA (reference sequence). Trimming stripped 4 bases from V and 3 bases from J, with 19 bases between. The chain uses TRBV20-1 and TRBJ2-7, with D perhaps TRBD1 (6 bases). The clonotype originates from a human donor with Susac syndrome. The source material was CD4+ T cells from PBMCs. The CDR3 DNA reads TGCAGTGCTACTCACGGGGCAGGGGACCACTACGAGCAGTACTTC. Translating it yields CSATHGAGDHYEQYF.